This T cell receptor (beta chain) was found in a study of blood T cell repertoires in COVID-19. About the research overall: From T cells, B-cell-depleted T cells, or PBMCs came the material, which was cDNA or gDNA.

Data came from immunoSEQ multiplex PCR; TCRdb stores just in-frame clones and leaves some out. The profile shows roughly 200,000 clones, 79% of them singletons. This CDR3 has 12 amino acids. Germline V gene data show CDR1 as LGHDT and CDR2 as YNNKEL (reference sequence). V lost 6 bases, J lost 4 bases, and 8 bases lay in between. This clonotype was sampled from a woman between 40 and 55 years old with COVID-19, enrolled during active disease. V usage is TRBV3-1 (or the pseudogene TRBV3-2) and J usage is TRBJ2-3, with D perhaps TRBD1 (6 bases). Sequenced sample: peripheral blood. The CDR3 region has the DNA TGTGCCAGCAGACAGGGTGCAGATACGCAGTATTTT. This gives the protein CASRQGADTQYF.